This T cell receptor beta chain stems from a study of cytomegalovirus exposure and HLA in healthy donors. Both 60 Vbeta primers and 13 Jbeta primers went into the PCR. Clones were sequenced by immunoSEQ multiplex PCR, and TCRdb holds only the in-frame ones, with some missing. The table lists around 130,000 clones, approximately 81% of them singletons. Germline CDR1 is SQVTM and CDR2 is ANQGSEA. CDR3 length equals 15 residues. The J segment lost 4 bases and the V segment lost 5 bases, leaving 13 bases of the junction unmatched. The study's findings and limits: Immune exposure data for these donors was limited to CMV serostatus.

To note about this clone: Its antigen is unknown.

V and J are TRBV29-1 and TRBJ1-2; 7 bases match TRBD1. The sequencing input was PBMCs. The receptor comes from a man between 18 and 29 years old in good health and CMV-seronegative. The CDR3 loop reads CSVNFRDRTFYGYTF. Written as DNA, the CDR3 is TGCAGCGTTAACTTCCGGGACAGAACTTTCTATGGCTACACCTTC.